This T cell receptor beta chain was identified in a study of blood T cells in healthy people across ages. This clonotype was recorded a few times. The target antigen is unknown. CDR3 length equals 13 residues. The V end lost 4 bases, the J end lost 1 base, and 11 bases lay between the germline ends. Per germline, CDR1 DFQATT and CDR2 SNEGSKA (reference sequence). The authors drew 7.5 to 10 milliliters of peripheral blood from each donor. The authors extracted at least 6 micrograms of total RNA per sample. A second roughly 6 to 12 cycle PCR used barcoded and J-beta primers. Each CDR3 protein gets one entry after TCRdb re-called the 5' RACE reads with MiXCR. This table holds about 1.4 million distinct CDR3 sequences, approximately 59% found once. Study results and limitations: Investigators viewed diversity estimates from one million T cells as underestimates, the study reported. When set beside aged donors, long-lived donors presented more naive CD4+ cells and higher diversity.

This receptor was taken from a man younger than 35 in good health. The rearrangement joins TRBV20-1 to TRBJ2-7; possible D gene TRBD1, 6 bases. The source material was blood. The DNA for the CDR3 is TGCAGTGCTAACCCGGGACAATCCTACGAGCAGTACTTC. Protein product: CSANPGQSYEQYF.